The clone carrying this TCR beta chain was counted a few times. The antigen is not known. Unique molecular identifiers were incorporated into the prepared TCRbeta library. TCRdb passed the PCR reads through MiXCR, listing each CDR3 protein once. This sample has 610,000 or so distinct CDR3 sequences, with roughly 30% found just once. The data are from a study of T-cell reconstitution after alpha-beta-depleted transplantation in children. Overall study findings and caveats: After transplant, high TCRbeta diversity at day 60 in some patients arose from surviving recipient T cells and thymic progenitors. T-cell counts and diversity were attributed mostly to newly produced T cells one year after transplant. Reportedly, alpha-beta T cells present about two months post-transplant originated from several hundred expanded clones of graft origin.

Sequencing was performed on PBMCs, taken before TCRalphabeta/CD19-depleted stem cell transplant. The sequence was collected from a boy under two years old with Wiskott-Aldrich syndrome, due to receive a stem cell transplant.

This chain's CDR3 is CASSVRLAGAPEQFF. In nucleotides, the CDR3 is TGTGCCAGCAGCGTCAGACTAGCGGGAGCCCCCGAGCAGTTCTTC. The rearrangement links TRBV5-5 to TRBJ2-1; 12 nucleotides agree with TRBD2. The V segment lost 4 bases and the J segment 10 bases; nucleotides outside the gene matches: 9. The CDR3 runs to 15 residues. From germline, CDR1 is SGHKS and CDR2 YYEKEE (reference sequence).